Listed here are 10 T cell receptor beta chains from one sample, sequenced in a study of cytomegalovirus exposure and HLA in healthy donors. PCR was performed using 60 Vbeta and 13 Jbeta primers. Only in-frame clones appear in the TCRdb table, and some are missing; sequencing was by immunoSEQ multiplex PCR. The sample has about 130,000 clones, approximately 84% seen once; the top ten hold around 2%. The sequenced sample was PBMCs. The receptors stem from a woman aged 40 to 50 in good health and CMV-seronegative.

The chain is built from TRBV2 and TRBJ2-3; 7 nucleotides align to TRBD2. The V and J ends lost 8 bases and 5 bases, in that order; junction bases with no gene match: 7. The CDR3 extends over 13 amino acids. The germline V gene encodes CDR1 SNHLY and CDR2 FYNNEI. CDR3 amino acids: CASLGRARDTQYF. The CDR3 DNA reads as TGTGCCAGCCTAGGGAGGGCCAGAGATACGCAGTATTTT. The full variable domain, with the rest looked up from reference TRBV2 and TRBJ2-3, is EPEVTQTPSHQVTQMGQEVILRCVPISNHLYFYWYRQILGQKVEFLVSFYNNEISEKSEIFDDQFSVERPDGSNFTLKIRSTKLEDSAMYFCASLGRARDTQYFGPGTRLTVL.

The chain combines TRBV7-3 with TRBJ2-6; TRBD1 is a possible D gene (5 bases). Per the germline V gene, CDR1 is SGHTA and CDR2 is FQGTGA. The V end lost 1 base, the J end lost 0 bases, and 22 bases lay between the germline ends. The length of the CDR3 is 21 residues. CDR3: CASSLIASFSGMVSGANVLTF. Here the CDR3 DNA reads TGTGCCAGCAGCTTAATAGCCTCCTTCTCAGGGATGGTCTCTGGGGCCAACGTCCTGACTTTC. The whole variable domain, filled in from reference TRBV7-3 and TRBJ2-6, reads GAGVSQTPSNKVTEKGKYVELRCDPISGHTALYWYRQSLGQGPEFLIYFQGTGAADDSGLPNDRFFAVRPEGSVSTLKIQRTERGDSAVYLCASSLIASFSGMVSGANVLTFGAGSRLTVL.

This clone was seen a handful of times. The J gene is TRBJ2-5, the V gene TRBV11-3, with 10 bases aligning to TRBD2. V lost 5 bases and J lost 1; bases outside the gene matches: 7. The CDR3 runs to 16 residues. The V gene's germline CDR1 is SGHNT and CDR2 YENEEA. CDR3 in DNA: TGTGCCAGCAGCCACGGACTAGCGGCCACCCAAGAGACCCAGTACTTC. It yields the protein CASSHGLAATQETQYF.

V gene TRBV27 combines with J gene TRBJ2-7, with 8 positions matching TRBD1. The CDR3 sequence is 14 residues long. The germline CDR1 and CDR2 sequences are MNHEY and SMNVEV (reference sequence). Trimming at V came to 5 bases and at J to 2 bases, leaving 5 bases not matched to a gene. Here the CDR3 DNA reads TGTGCCAGCAGTATCCGGACAGGGCCCTACGAGCAGTACTTC. It is translated as CASSIRTGPYEQYF.

V gene TRBV5-4 combines with J gene TRBJ2-2; a possible D gene is TRBD2 (6 bases). The CDR3 is 16 residues long. Germline-derived CDR1 and CDR2 are SGHNT and YYREEE (reference sequence). The germline V and J ends were trimmed by 0 bases and 5 bases, with 14 bases remaining between them. The CDR3 DNA reads as TGTGCCAGCAGCTTGGCCGCGGGATTTATGACCGGGGAGCTGTTTTTT. Protein: CASSLAAGFMTGELFF.

The chain links TRBV7-2 to TRBJ2-1, with 10 bases lining up with TRBD2. The germline V gene encodes CDR1 SGHTA and CDR2 FQGNSA. V gave up 6 bases and J gave up 2 bases; unmatched junction bases: 1. This CDR3 region has 14 residues. CDR3 loop: CASRLAGAYNEQFF. The DNA of the CDR3 is TGTGCCAGCAGGCTAGCGGGGGCCTACAATGAGCAGTTCTTC.

This sequence joins TRBV2 and TRBJ2-3, with a possible D match to TRBD2 (6 bases). The CDR3 loop spans 14 amino acids. Trimming cost V 7 bases and J 1 base, with 12 bases left between them. Germline assignment: CDR1 SNHLY and CDR2 FYNNEI. CDR3 DNA sequence: TGTGCCAGCATGGGGTTAGCGGGCACAGATACGCAGTATTTT. Residues: CASMGLAGTDTQYF.

This clone was seen once. One end of the junction does not line up with germline, which may come from a read error. V is TRBV9 and J is TRBJ2-6, with TRBD1 matching 9 bases. This CDR3 region has 14 residues. Germline-derived CDR1 and CDR2 are SGDLS and YYNGEE. The CDR3 is CASSKRQGENGLTF. CDR3 nucleotides: TGTGCCAGCAGTAAGAGACAGGGGGAGAACGGCCTGACTTTC.

This sequence joins TRBV11-2 and TRBJ1-1, with TRBD1 matching 10 bases. The CDR3 covers 16 residues. CDR1 is SGHAT and CDR2 is FQNNGV in the germline V gene. V trimming: 11 bases; J trimming: 2 bases; junction bases outside the gene matches: 14. Here the CDR3 DNA reads TGTGCCTGCCGGTTAGGACAGGGGGTTGTAAACACTGAAGCTTTCTTT. Translating it yields CACRLGQGVVNTEAFF.

The chain carries TRBV10-1 and TRBJ2-7; maybe TRBD2 (6 bases). Germline loops: CDR1 WNHNN, CDR2 SYGVQD (reference sequence). The CDR3 extends over 14 amino acids. Trimming cost V 3 bases and J 6 bases, with 15 bases left between them. CDR3 amino acids: CASSEESPGSEQYF. The CDR3 DNA reads TGCGCCAGCAGTGAAGAATCTCCCGGGAGCGAGCAGTACTTC.